This TCR beta chain emerged from a study of cytomegalovirus exposure and HLA in healthy donors. Study-wide points: Earlier results showed most TCR beta V segments being productive about 87% or about 30% of the time. The study labeled around 160 TCR beta chains cytomegalovirus-associated.

The CDR3 runs 16 residues. CDR1 is MNHEY and CDR2 is SVGAGI in the germline V gene. Trimming shortened V by 0 bases and J by 1 base, and 10 bases separated the two germline ends. A multiplex PCR was run with 60 Vbeta primers and 13 Jbeta primers. Using immunoSEQ multiplex PCR, the repertoire was profiled, and TCRdb retains in-frame clones only, with some absent. Of about 170,000 clones listed, over 65% are singletons. Healthy bone marrow donors made up the donors. This clone was observed a handful of times. What it binds is not known. The rearrangement uses TRBV6-5 and TRBJ2-4; unclear D gene. The TCR comes from a female donor in good health and CMV-seronegative. Sequencing was done on a sample of PBMCs. This CDR3 is CASSYSIGFAKNIQYF. The CDR3 DNA reads as TGTGCCAGCAGTTACTCGATCGGTTTTGCCAAAAACATTCAGTACTTC.